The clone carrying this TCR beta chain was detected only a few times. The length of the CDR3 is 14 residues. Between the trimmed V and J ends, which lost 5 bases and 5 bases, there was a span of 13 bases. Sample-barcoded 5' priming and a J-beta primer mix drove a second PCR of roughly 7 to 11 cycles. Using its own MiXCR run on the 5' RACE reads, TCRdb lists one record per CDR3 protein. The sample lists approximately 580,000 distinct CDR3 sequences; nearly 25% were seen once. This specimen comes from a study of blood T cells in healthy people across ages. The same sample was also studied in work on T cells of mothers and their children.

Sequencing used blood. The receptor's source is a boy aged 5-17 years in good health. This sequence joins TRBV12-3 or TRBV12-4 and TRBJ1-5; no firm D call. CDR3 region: CASSTDRWDQPQHF. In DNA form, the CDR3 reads TGTGCCAGCAGTACCGATCGATGGGATCAGCCCCAGCATTTT.